Listed below are T cell receptor beta chains from one sample, sequenced in a study of cytomegalovirus exposure and HLA in healthy donors. Measured with immunoSEQ multiplex PCR; TCRdb has only the in-frame clones, and not every one. The sample has about 110,000 clones, approximately 82% seen once. Sequencing was performed on PBMCs. All receptors come from a man aged 30-40 years in good health and CMV-seropositive. The CDR3 runs from the conserved cysteine through the conserved F or W. A D gene is named only where the DNA matches it firmly. A row's size may be missing; if present it is once, few, many or a size class.

>few|TRBJ2-1|TRBV9|NA
TGTGCCAGCAGCGCCCTGGAGCCCAGCTCCTACAATGAGCAGTTCTTC
CASSALEPSSYNEQFF
>NA|TRBJ2-4|TRBV6-1|NA
TGTGCCAGCAGCCTCCTCAACATTCAGTACTTC
CASSLLNIQYF
>NA|TRBJ2-3|TRBV29-1|NA
TGCAGCGTTGAACAGAGCACAGATACGCAGTATTTT
CSVEQSTDTQYF
>once|TRBJ1-2|TRBV5-6|NA
TGTGCCAGCAGCGACCGGGACACCGCTAACTATGGCTACACCTTC
CASSDRDTANYGYTF
>NA|TRBJ2-3|TRBV6-5|NA
TGTGCCAGCAGATGGACTAGCACAGATACGCAGTATTTT
CASRWTSTDTQYF
>NA|TRBJ2-3|TRBV6-1|NA
TGTGCCAGCAGTGAAATGGGCTACCGCACAGATACGCAGTATTTT
CASSEMGYRTDTQYF
>NA|TRBJ2-5|TRBV7-8|NA
TGTGCCAGCAGCTTTGGCCAGACTAAAGAGACCCAGTACTTC
CASSFGQTKETQYF
>NA|TRBJ2-1|TRBV7-7|TRBD2
TGTGCCAGCAGCTTAACTAGCGGGAGTGGGAATGAGCAGTTCTTC
CASSLTSGSGNEQFF
>NA|TRBJ2-1|TRBV21-1|NA
TGTGCCAGCAGCAAAGGGGTAGCGGGGGGCCAACAGTTCTTC
CASSKGVAGGQQFF
>NA|TRBJ1-2|TRBV7-9|TRBD1
TGTGCCAGCAGCTATTTAAGGGGGCCCTATGGCTACACCTTC
CASSYLRGPYGYTF
>NA|TRBJ2-7|TRBV19|NA
TGTGCCAGTAGTATAAGGAGGAGGGCCTACAAGCAGTACTTC
CASSIRRRAYKQYF
>NA|TRBJ2-1|TRBV2|TRBD1
TGTGCCAGCAGTGAAGACAGGGGGACAGATGAGCAGTTCTTC
CASSEDRGTDEQFF